Below are 3 T cell receptor beta chains sequenced from a single sample in a study of blood T cell dynamics during melanoma immunotherapy. The time point: pre-treatment baseline. Profiled with immunoSEQ multiplex PCR; TCRdb holds only in-frame clones, not every one. The sample contains 8,000 to 10,000 clones, about 90% of which appear only once. Sequences were derived from blood, sampled from a patient treated with checkpoint blockade. Receptor source: a human donor with melanoma.

This clone showed up just a few times. The chain carries TRBV7-8 and TRBJ1-1; 9 positions match TRBD1. Germline V CDR1 and CDR2: SGHVS, FQNEAQ. The CDR3 length is 16 residues. With V trimmed by 5 bases and J by 4 bases, 11 bases remained unmatched. The CDR3 coding sequence is TGTGCCAGCAGCCCGGGGACAGGGACAGGGACCACTGAAGCTTTCTTT. It translates to CASSPGTGTGTTEAFF.

The chain uses TRBV6-5 and TRBJ2-7, with D unresolved. This CDR3 has 14 amino acids. Germline V gene lookup returns CDR1 MNHEY and CDR2 SVGAGI. Trimming pared 8 bases from V and 3 bases from J, leaving 17 bases between. The CDR3 loop is CASRPGLSNYEQYF. CDR3 DNA sequence: TGTGCCAGCCGGCCGGGCCTGTCGAACTACGAGCAGTACTTC.

The chain employs TRBV28 and TRBJ1-4; tentatively, D is TRBD1 (5 bases). V was shortened by 3 bases and J by 8 bases, with 10 bases between the two germline ends. Germline CDR1 is MDHEN and CDR2 is SYDVKM. The CDR3 totals 13 residues. CDR3 DNA: TGTGCCAGCAGTTTTGGGGGGGAAGAAAAACTGTTTTTT. This gives the protein CASSFGGEEKLFF.